These 18 T cell receptor beta chains were all obtained from the same sample, sequenced in a study of blood T cells in healthy people across ages. Together with a sample-barcoded 5' primer, a J-beta primer mix was included in a second PCR lasting about 7 to 12 cycles. TCRdb reanalysed the 5' RACE reads using MiXCR and keeps one entry per CDR3 protein. The repertoire holds 1.5 million to 2 million distinct CDR3 sequences, with approximately 39% as singletons. Specimen: blood. These receptors all stem from a human donor in good health.

This clonotype was seen only a few times. Here the CDR3 reads CSVVRGLEQFF. The CDR3 DNA sequence: TGCAGCGTTGTTCGAGGTCTTGAGCAGTTCTTC. V is TRBV29-1 and J is TRBJ2-1; D call uncertain. Germline V gives CDR1 SQVTM, CDR2 ANQGSEA. Trimming took off 4 bases at V and 9 bases at J, with 10 bases between the two ends. The CDR3 loop spans 11 amino acids.

The rearrangement uses TRBV20-1 and TRBJ2-3; no clear D. The CDR3 extends over 12 amino acids. Germline V gene sequence: CDR1 DFQATT, CDR2 SNEGSKA (reference sequence). V was trimmed by 6 bases and J by 6 bases, leaving 13 bases between them. The CDR3: CSANRNGDTQYF. The CDR3 nucleotides read TGCAGTGCGAATCGAAACGGGGATACGCAGTATTTT.

The chain carries TRBV7-2 and TRBJ2-3; D unclear. Trimming cost V 5 bases and J 5 bases, with 17 bases left between them. The CDR3 is made up of 15 amino acids. Germline lookup yields CDR1 SGHTA and CDR2 FQGNSA. CDR3 in DNA: TGTGCCAGCAGCGTTAGGGCTGTTCGGGTAGATACGCAGTATTTT. Encoded protein: CASSVRAVRVDTQYF.

The rearrangement links TRBV7-3 to TRBJ1-2, with D possibly matching TRBD1 (5 bases). With 0 bases removed from V and 4 bases from J, the gap between germline ends came to 12 bases. Germline loops: CDR1 SGHTA, CDR2 FQGTGA. The CDR3 covers 15 residues. CDR3 region: CASSLTAGDSYGYTF. The CDR3 DNA is TGTGCCAGCAGCTTAACAGCGGGGGACTCCTATGGCTACACCTTC.

Of note for this clonotype: A much larger clone lies one base from this, so it may be a read error. The rearrangement joins TRBV27 to TRBJ2-7, with 12 bases matching TRBD1. J lost 6 bases, V lost 6 bases, and 6 bases had no gene match. The CDR3 contains 14 residues. Germline assignment: CDR1 MNHEY and CDR2 SMNVEV (reference sequence). CDR3 amino acids: CASRTGTGGGEQYF. The CDR3 DNA reads TGTGCCAGCAGGACCGGGACAGGGGGCGGCGAGCAGTACTTC.

The chain recombines TRBV28 with TRBJ1-4, with D perhaps matching TRBD1 (6 bases). Germline CDR1 MDHEN, CDR2 SYDVKM. The CDR3 is 15 residues long. Deletions cut 3 bases from V and 3 bases from J, with 11 bases between. CDR3 loop: CASSLWGQANEKLFF. Here the CDR3 DNA reads TGTGCCAGCAGTTTGTGGGGGCAGGCTAATGAAAAACTGTTTTTT.

This chain connects TRBV5-1 to TRBJ2-3; 9 bases agree with TRBD2. Germline assignment: CDR1 SGHRS and CDR2 YFSETQ. Trimming at V came to 1 base and at J to 5 bases, leaving 5 bases not matched to a gene. The CDR3 runs to 15 residues. In nucleotides, the CDR3 is TGCGCCAGCAGCTTGAATACAGCGGGGGGAGATACGCAGTATTTT. Residues: CASSLNTAGGDTQYF.

The chain employs TRBV7-9 and TRBJ2-3; possible D gene TRBD1, 6 bases. V was shortened by 3 bases and J by 4 bases, with 14 bases between the two germline ends. Germline loops: CDR1 SEHNR, CDR2 FQNEAQ (reference sequence). The CDR3 loop spans 15 amino acids. The CDR3 spells CASSLGALLADTQYF. CDR3 nucleotides: TGTGCCAGCAGCTTGGGGGCACTACTTGCAGATACGCAGTATTTT.

This clonotype was counted at least ten times. V usage is TRBV12-3 or TRBV12-4 and J usage is TRBJ2-1; D remains unclear. This CDR3 is 14 amino acids long. V lost 3 bases and J 0 bases, leaving 6 bases between the germline ends. This CDR3 is CASSFQSSYNEQFF. Here the CDR3 DNA reads TGTGCCAGCAGTTTTCAAAGCTCCTACAATGAGCAGTTCTTC.

This clonotype has only a few counts. The chain has TRBV5-1 and TRBJ2-7; D not resolved. Germline V gene data show CDR1 as SGHRS and CDR2 as YFSETQ. The V end was cut by 3 bases, the J end by 0 bases, with 16 bases between. The CDR3 runs to 16 residues. The CDR3 protein is CASSSEESSSSYEQYF. The CDR3 DNA follows: TGCGCCAGCAGCTCTGAAGAGTCTTCAAGCTCCTACGAGCAGTACTTC.

This clonotype was observed a handful of times. V gene TRBV5-1 combines with J gene TRBJ2-5, with D possibly TRBD2 on 5 matching bases. V shed 1 base and J shed 11 bases, with 15 bases lying between them. Germline loops: CDR1 SGHRS, CDR2 YFSETQ. CDR3 length: 13 residues. The chain's CDR3 is CASSLRADYGQYF. CDR3 DNA sequence: TGCGCCAGCAGCTTGAGGGCTGACTACGGGCAGTACTTC.

This chain links TRBV7-7 with TRBJ2-7, with D possibly matching TRBD1 (6 bases). Trimming shortened V by 5 bases and J by 3 bases, and 26 bases separated the two germline ends. Germline assignment: CDR1 SSHAT and CDR2 FNYEAQ (reference sequence). The CDR3 has 18 amino acids. The CDR3 reads CASSARVWTAMTFYEQYF. Written as DNA, the CDR3 is TGTGCCAGCAGCGCACGCGTTTGGACAGCAATGACCTTCTACGAGCAGTACTTC.

This clonotype turned up a few times. This CDR3 reads CASSFNFGEGQPQHF. The DNA of the CDR3 is TGTGCCAGCAGTTTTAACTTTGGGGAAGGTCAGCCCCAGCATTTT. V gene TRBV12-3 or TRBV12-4 combines with J gene TRBJ1-5; no clear D gene. With 3 bases removed from V and 6 bases from J, the gap between germline ends came to 15 bases. The CDR3 extends over 15 amino acids.

The V gene is TRBV15, the J gene TRBJ2-7; 7 nucleotides align to TRBD1. CDR1 LNHNV and CDR2 YYDKDF come from the germline V gene (reference sequence). This CDR3 has 15 residues. J lost 2 bases, V lost 0 bases, and 4 bases had no gene match. The chain's CDR3 is CATSRERDRAYEQYF. CDR3 sequence (DNA): TGTGCCACCAGCAGAGAGAGGGACAGAGCCTACGAGCAGTACTTC.

This sequence joins TRBV7-3 and TRBJ2-7; tentative D call: TRBD2 (5 bases). The CDR3 consists of 13 residues. In germline, CDR1 is SGHTA, CDR2 FQGTGA. V was cut by 5 bases and J by 5 bases, with 13 bases left in between. The CDR3 loop is CASSPTRSHEQYF. The DNA of the CDR3 is TGTGCCAGCAGCCCCACTAGGTCCCACGAGCAGTACTTC.

This clonotype was seen ten or more times. The rearrangement joins TRBV29-1 to TRBJ1-2; D gene ambiguous. V was clipped by 2 bases and J by 7 bases, with 8 bases between them. Germline V gene data show CDR1 as SQVTM and CDR2 as ANQGSEA. The CDR3 runs 11 residues. CDR3 coding DNA: TGCAGCGTTGAACCCGTAGGTGGCTACACCTTC. Protein sequence: CSVEPVGGYTF.

The chain is built from TRBV7-2 and TRBJ2-1; TRBD1 is a possible D gene (6 bases). Trimming left V 5 bases short and J 9 bases short, with 23 bases between. The CDR3 runs to 16 residues. The V gene's germline CDR1 is SGHTA and CDR2 FQGNSA. The DNA for the CDR3 is TGTGCCAGCAGCCTCAGTAGGGACAAGTCTTCTGGTGAGCAGTTCTTC. Residues: CASSLSRDKSSGEQFF. Variable domain in full (rest from reference TRBV7-2 and TRBJ2-1): GAGVSQSPSNKVTEKGKDVELRCDPISGHTALYWYRQSLGQGLEFLIYFQGNSAPDKSGLPSDRFSAERTGGSVSTLTIQRTQQEDSAVYLCASSLSRDKSSGEQFFGPGTRLTVL.

The chain uses TRBV6-1 and TRBJ2-3, with 8 bases matching TRBD2. This CDR3 spans 16 amino acids. With 7 bases clipped from V and 6 bases from J, the junction kept 15 bases outside the gene matches. CDR1 MNHNS and CDR2 SASEGT come from the germline V gene. This CDR3 reads CASTGGIRGGRDTQYF. The CDR3 bases are TGTGCCAGCACCGGAGGGATTCGGGGGGGAAGGGATACGCAGTATTTT.